This T cell receptor beta chain was sequenced in a study of PD-L1 blockade in urothelial cancer. Across the whole study: Enrolled patients had been treated previously with 0 to 3 chemotherapy regimens.

Generated by immunoSEQ multiplex PCR, the TCRdb table keeps only in-frame clones and is missing some. The sample holds roughly 45,000 clones, more than 75% seen once. Study-level findings and limits: Blood clones associated with the tumor expanded more at 3 weeks in durable-benefit patients.

CDR1 is SGHNT, CDR2 YYREEE, per germline (reference sequence). This CDR3 has 14 residues. V was pared by 0 bases and J by 4 bases, with 7 bases between. This clone appeared a few times. Its antigen remains unidentified. Time point specified: pretreatment peripheral blood. This specimen was PBMCs, taken around atezolizumab (anti-PD-L1) treatment. The TCR was taken from a man aged 60 to 69 with urothelial cancer. The chain is built from TRBV5-4 and TRBJ2-2; a weak D match, TRBD2 (5 bases). The CDR3 here is CASSLAGVTGELFF. The CDR3 nucleotides read TGTGCCAGCAGCTTGGCCGGGGTCACCGGGGAGCTGTTTTTT.